The rows below give T cell receptor beta chains drawn from one sample of a study of T cell responses to AZD1222 COVID-19 vaccine. Only in-frame clones appear in the TCRdb table, and some are missing; sequencing was by immunoSEQ multiplex PCR. The sample contains 130,000 or so clones, roughly 90% of which appear only once. Source: peripheral blood, taken on day 0 of AZD1222 vaccination. The receptors derive from an adult in good health. Both conserved end residues are part of each CDR3. The D gene is left open where the match is weak. Only part of the rows carry a size: once, few, many, or a class if the clone is expanded.

TRBV5-6	once	TRBD1	16	TRBJ1-5	CASSLRTGGFNQPQHF
TRBV5-1	NA	NA	16	TRBJ1-1	CASSFGSGEPWTEAFF
TRBV2	few	NA	14	TRBJ1-1	CASSKGKGVGEAFF
TRBV19	once	NA	14	TRBJ2-2	CASSIQPNTGELFF
TRBV6-5	NA	TRBD1	11	TRBJ1-2	CASRTGDGYTF
TRBV5-1	NA	NA	13	TRBJ2-7	CASTPRGPHEQYF
TRBV4-3	NA	TRBD2	16	TRBJ2-5	CASSQVAGGASETQYF
TRBV7-9	NA	NA	14	TRBJ1-4	CASSFNRVREKLFF
TRBV11-2	NA	NA	13	TRBJ1-1	CASSLQRNTEAFF
TRBV5-1	NA	TRBD1	14	TRBJ1-1	CASSSSGGPPEAFF
TRBV7-3	NA	NA	13	TRBJ1-4	CASSLGVGEKLFF
TRBV25-1	NA	NA	13	TRBJ1-6	CASSLDPNSPLHF
TRBV4-2	NA	TRBD1	14	TRBJ2-5	CASSHNSDRETQYF
TRBV5-4	NA	NA	12	TRBJ1-1	CASSFPGAEAFF
TRBV9	NA	NA	15	TRBJ2-2	CASSVRGDSTGELFF
TRBV9	NA	NA	15	TRBJ2-3	CASSVAPGNTDTQYF
TRBV3-1/TRBV3-2	NA	NA	14	TRBJ2-5	CASSPGRHQETQYF
TRBV30	few	NA	15	TRBJ1-4	CAWGAPTGTNEKLFF
TRBV9	NA	TRBD1	15	TRBJ1-6	CASSEGDRLNSPLHF
TRBV6-1	NA	NA	16	TRBJ1-1	CASSASAGTRNTEAFF
TRBV5-1	NA	NA	15	TRBJ1-4	CASSLGGSTNEKLFF
TRBV29-1	NA	NA	12	TRBJ2-7	CSVREQSYEQYF
TRBV19	NA	NA	14	TRBJ1-1	CASSDGPGSTEAFF
TRBV2	NA	TRBD2	15	TRBJ2-2	CASRGLAINTGELFF
TRBV7-6	few	TRBD2	16	TRBJ2-3	CASSLAAGGGHHTQYF
TRBV4-1	once	NA	14	TRBJ2-5	CASSQDSGSETQYF
TRBV19	NA	NA	13	TRBJ1-2	CASSIDSDYGYTF
TRBV19	NA	TRBD1	13	TRBJ1-5	CASTTQGNQPQHF
TRBV19	NA	TRBD2	15	TRBJ2-7	CASSTGLAPSYEQYF
TRBV25-1	NA	NA	14	TRBJ1-2	CASSVGSANYGYTF
TRBV19	NA	TRBD1	15	TRBJ2-1	CASSIRTGGYNEQFF
TRBV30	NA	TRBD2	17	TRBJ2-5	CAWDRLAGGLRQETQYF
TRBV2	NA	NA	15	TRBJ1-1	CASSQIRAGNTEAFF